The rows below give T cell receptor beta chains drawn from one sample of a study of CD8 T cells in ankylosing spondylitis. MiXCR, applied by TCRdb to the 5' RACE reads, yields one record per CDR3 protein. The sample carries roughly 240,000 distinct CDR3 sequences, around 8% recorded once. Material: blood, either unsorted or a sorted T cell fraction (not recorded which). The receptors come from a female donor with ankylosing spondylitis or in good health (not recorded which). CDR3s include the opening cysteine and the closing phenylalanine or tryptophan. Each record gives: CDR3 protein, J gene, CDR3 length, V gene.

CASSWTSGRSNEQFF	TRBJ2-1	15	TRBV5-1
CASSWPSRGVENEQFF	TRBJ2-1	16	TRBV7-9
CASSYGTSGGLGELFF	TRBJ2-2	16	TRBV27
CASSQQEVGGYEQYF	TRBJ2-7	15	TRBV3-1
CSARGGTSGSTDTQYF	TRBJ2-3	16	TRBV20-1
CASSLGAPSGWSSYNEQFF	TRBJ2-1	19	TRBV5-4
CAITPEPDTYNEQFF	TRBJ2-1	15	TRBV10-3
CASSYRDQSPYEQYF	TRBJ2-7	15	TRBV6-5
CASRRQGASGANVLTF	TRBJ2-6	16	TRBV7-8
CSVPGTSGYPLVTGELFF	TRBJ2-2	18	TRBV29-1
CASSLGWQDEKLFF	TRBJ1-4	14	TRBV19
CASSYSGWRDEQFF	TRBJ2-1	14	TRBV6-2/TRBV6-3
CASSQGPQHTEAFF	TRBJ1-1	14	TRBV7-2
CSVAGTGDGPQHF	TRBJ1-5	13	TRBV29-1
CSVEVRRQGKFF	TRBJ2-1	12	TRBV29-1
CSVQQAGNTEAFF	TRBJ1-1	13	TRBV29-1
CTICFEAGDDSSGANVLTF	TRBJ2-6	19	TRBV2
CSARKQVNTEAFF	TRBJ1-1	13	TRBV20-1
CASTRGPGLRDTQYF	TRBJ2-3	15	TRBV14
CASSSLAGEETQYF	TRBJ2-3	14	TRBV6-5
CSAQVGTSGALGEETQYF	TRBJ2-5	18	TRBV20-1
CASGPGQGGRGYTF	TRBJ1-2	14	TRBV6-1